This T cell receptor beta chain was sequenced in a study of blood T cell repertoires in COVID-19. Study information: PBMCs, B-cell-depleted T cells, or T cells were the source of the cDNA or gDNA that made up the material.

All enrollees were roughly 18 to 100 years old and from approximately 25 US areas. Assignment of participants to cohorts was predicated upon participant-reported clinical history. The protocol was immunoSEQ multiplex PCR, while the TCRdb copy is restricted to in-frame clones and leaves out a portion. Of some 250,000 clones listed, about 89% are singletons. Germline assignment: CDR1 SGHNT and CDR2 YYREEE (reference sequence). V was clipped by 4 bases and J by 6 bases, with 23 bases between them. This CDR3 is built from 16 residues. The TCR comes from a man aged 35-49 years who had recovered from COVID-19. The chain recombines TRBV5-4 with TRBJ2-7, with TRBD1 as a possible D gene (7 bases). Sequenced material: PBMCs or T cells enriched from blood (not recorded which). DNA of the CDR3: TGTGCCAGCAGCCTGGGGGCGGGACAGATTTACGCCGAGCAGTACTTC. Translating gives CASSLGAGQIYAEQYF.